Detailed here is one T cell receptor beta chain. The sample originates from a study of control samples from healthy donors and cancer patients. Sequencing was performed with immunoSEQ multiplex PCR; in TCRdb, only in-frame clones are kept and a portion is missing. The data contain fewer than 500,000 clones, 90% of them singletons. The CDR3 is 13 residues long. Germline CDR1 is MNHEY and CDR2 is SVGAGI. Trimming took 5 bases from V and 6 from J, leaving 13 bases between them. Material: PBMCs. The sequence came from a man aged 35 to 55 with head and neck cancer. The chain links TRBV6-5 to TRBJ1-2; a weak D match, TRBD1 (5 bases). The CDR3: CASSTRDRDGYTF. As DNA, the CDR3 is TGTGCCAGCAGTACCCGGGACCGGGATGGCTACACCTTC.